The 22 T cell receptor beta chains in this list originate from one sample, sequenced in a study of CD8 T cells in Susac syndrome. Random hexamers were used to reverse transcribe roughly 0.45 to 1 ug of RNA. TCRdb fed the immunoSEQ multiplex PCR reads into MiXCR, producing one record per CDR3 protein. Counted here are around 200,000 distinct CDR3 sequences, approximately 95% occurring once; the ten biggest clones make up approximately 0.1%. Input material: CD4+ T cells from PBMCs. These receptors were collected from a human donor with multiple sclerosis.

V is TRBV30 and J is TRBJ2-2; D gene uncertain. The CDR3 runs 16 residues. Trimming took off 2 bases at V and 0 bases at J, with 13 bases between the two ends. The V gene's germline CDR1 is GTSNPN and CDR2 SVGIG (reference sequence). The CDR3 reads CAWSPSRTTNTGELFF. The CDR3 DNA reads TGTGCCTGGAGTCCTTCTCGGACCACGAACACCGGGGAGCTGTTTTTT.

The chain has TRBV12-5 and TRBJ2-7, with D possibly being TRBD1 (5 bases). From germline, CDR1 is LGHNT and CDR2 FRNRAP. This CDR3 comprises 13 residues. V was clipped by 3 bases and J by 3 bases, with 9 bases between them. The CDR3, as DNA: TGTGCTAGTGGTTTTAGGCAGGGCTACGAGCAGTACTTC. The encoded protein is CASGFRQGYEQYF.

V and J are TRBV15 and TRBJ1-2, with a weak D call TRBD1 (6 bases). Per the germline V gene, CDR1 is LNHNV and CDR2 is YYDKDF (reference sequence). The CDR3 runs 14 residues. With 0 bases removed from V and 8 bases from J, the gap between germline ends came to 13 bases. The CDR3 loop reads CATSRDQAGDGYTF. In DNA, the CDR3 is TGTGCCACCAGCAGAGATCAGGCAGGGGACGGCTACACCTTC.

The CDR3 sequence: CAWSGGGLPTGELFF. DNA for the CDR3: TGTGCCTGGAGTGGCGGCGGGCTACCAACCGGGGAGCTGTTTTTT. The chain recombines TRBV30 with TRBJ2-2, with D tentatively TRBD2 (5 bases). This CDR3 region has 15 residues. Per the germline V gene, CDR1 is GTSNPN and CDR2 is SVGIG (reference sequence). V was shortened by 1 base and J by 5 bases, with 14 bases between the two germline ends.

The chain is built from TRBV3-1 and TRBJ2-1; TRBD1 or TRBD2 may be the D gene (6 bases each). Per germline, CDR1 LGHDT and CDR2 YNNKEL (reference sequence). The V and J ends lost 1 base and 4 bases respectively, with 11 bases between them. The CDR3 runs to 15 residues. CDR3 residues: CASSQVQGTYNEQFF. The CDR3 DNA reads as TGTGCCAGCAGCCAAGTTCAGGGGACTTACAATGAGCAGTTCTTC.

The J gene is TRBJ2-3, the V gene TRBV12-3 or TRBV12-4; 11 bases align to TRBD2. Losses at the gene ends were 6 bases for V and 2 bases for J; bases not matched to a gene: 10. The CDR3 spans 17 residues. CDR3 sequence: CASSYLRLAGNTDTQYF. As DNA, the CDR3 is TGTGCCAGCAGCTACCTACGACTAGCGGGGAACACAGATACGCAGTATTTT.

The chain uses TRBV7-2 and TRBJ2-1; the D gene is possibly TRBD1 (5 bases). The V and J ends lost 3 bases and 3 bases respectively, with 12 bases between them. The length of the CDR3 is 15 residues. Germline-derived CDR1 and CDR2 are SGHTA and FQGNSA. Here the CDR3 reads CASSLGHPDYNEQFF. The DNA for the CDR3 is TGTGCCAGCAGCTTGGGGCATCCCGACTACAATGAGCAGTTCTTC.

This sequence joins TRBV15 and TRBJ1-6, with D hard to call. The CDR3 is 14 residues long. Looked up from germline, CDR1 is LNHNV and CDR2 is YYDKDF (reference sequence). Trimming cost V 3 bases and J 7 bases, with 10 bases left between them. The CDR3 is CATSRGQSNSPLHF. The CDR3 DNA is TGTGCCACCAGCAGGGGCCAGTCAAATTCACCCCTCCACTTT. The full variable domain, rest sourced from reference TRBV15 and TRBJ1-6, is DAMVIQNPRYQVTQFGKPVTLSCSQTLNHNVMYWYQQKSSQAPKLLFHYYDKDFNNEADTPDNFQSRRPNTSFCFLDIRSPGLGDTAMYLCATSRGQSNSPLHFGNGTRLTVT.

The chain carries TRBV29-1 and TRBJ2-7; tentatively, D is TRBD1 or TRBD2 (6 bases each). From germline, CDR1 is SQVTM and CDR2 ANQGSEA. This CDR3 has 13 residues. Trimming stripped 5 bases from V and 4 bases from J, with 15 bases between. CDR3 coding DNA: TGCAGCGTTCTGGGGAAGGGGGGATACGAGCAGTACTTC. It yields the protein CSVLGKGGYEQYF.

The genes are TRBV30 and TRBJ2-1; 7 positions match TRBD2. The CDR3 runs to 16 residues. The trim removed 2 bases at V and 0 bases at J, leaving 7 bases unmatched. Germline CDR1 and CDR2: GTSNPN and SVGIG (reference sequence). The CDR3 DNA follows: TGTGCCTGGAGTCCGAGGTGGGGGGGCTCCTACAATGAGCAGTTCTTC. Translating gives CAWSPRWGGSYNEQFF.

This rearrangement joins TRBV20-1 to TRBJ2-5, with TRBD1 matching 7 bases. V lost 4 bases, J lost 1 base, and 6 bases stayed unmatched. Per germline, CDR1 DFQATT and CDR2 SNEGSKA (reference sequence). The CDR3 runs 14 residues. The CDR3 DNA sequence: TGCAGTGCTACCCTGGACAGGACCCAAGAGACCCAGTACTTC. This codes for CSATLDRTQETQYF.

The rearrangement uses TRBV5-1 and TRBJ2-1, with TRBD2 identical over 11 bases. The CDR3 consists of 17 residues. CDR1 and CDR2 (germline): SGHRS, YFSETQ. Losses at the gene ends were 2 bases for V and 4 bases for J; bases not matched to a gene: 8. This chain's CDR3 is CASSFQLAGAGYNEQFF. In nucleotides, the CDR3 is TGCGCCAGCAGCTTCCAACTAGCGGGGGCCGGATACAATGAGCAGTTCTTC.

The CDR3 coding sequence is TGTGCCAGCAGCGTAGAGGGTAGCGCCGGTACCCAGTACTTC. It is translated as CASSVEGSAGTQYF. This rearrangement joins TRBV9 to TRBJ2-5; D is perhaps TRBD2 (5 bases). The V gene's germline CDR1 is SGDLS and CDR2 YYNGEE. The CDR3 has 14 residues. Trimming cost V 0 bases and J 8 bases, with 14 bases left between them.

This clonotype was seen just once. The V gene is TRBV7-9, the J gene TRBJ2-2, with TRBD2 matching over 14 bases. This CDR3 contains 18 residues. J lost 1 base, V lost 5 bases, and 6 bases had no gene match. Germline V CDR1 and CDR2: SEHNR, FQNEAQ (reference sequence). CDR3 nucleotide sequence: TGTGCCAGCAGCCCCAGGACTAGCGGGGGGCGGAACACCGGGGAGCTGTTTTTT. This encodes CASSPRTSGGRNTGELFF.

The chain is built from TRBV9 and TRBJ1-5, with D possibly being TRBD1 (5 bases). V lost 3 bases, J lost 4 bases, and 8 bases lay in between. CDR1 is SGDLS, CDR2 YYNGEE, per germline. CDR3 length equals 13 residues. This CDR3 reads CASSATGNQPQHF. CDR3 nucleotides: TGTGCCAGCAGCGCTACAGGTAATCAGCCCCAGCATTTT.

This chain links TRBV10-3 with TRBJ2-3; D call uncertain. CDR3 length equals 13 residues. Germline values: CDR1 ENHRY, CDR2 SYGVKD. Trimming took off 9 bases at V and 1 base at J, with 11 bases between the two ends. CDR3 nucleotide sequence: TGTGCCATGTCAGGTGTCGGCACAGATACGCAGTATTTT. Translated, it gives CAMSGVGTDTQYF.

This chain links TRBV7-8 with TRBJ2-1, with a possible D match to TRBD1 (6 bases). V gave up 5 bases and J gave up 6 bases, with 23 bases separating them. CDR1 SGHVS and CDR2 FQNEAQ come from the germline V gene. The CDR3 has 17 amino acids. The CDR3 DNA is TGTGCCAGCAGCCCCGACAGGAGCAGATCTATTACCAATGAGCAGTTCTTC. This translates into CASSPDRSRSITNEQFF.

The chain combines TRBV9 with TRBJ2-5; 16 bases line up with TRBD2. The germline CDR1 and CDR2 sequences are SGDLS and YYNGEE. J lost 5 bases, V lost 3 bases, and 7 bases had no gene match. The CDR3 has 17 residues. CDR3 protein: CASSAWGLAGGPETQYF. The CDR3 region has the DNA TGTGCCAGCAGCGCCTGGGGACTAGCGGGGGGGCCGGAGACCCAGTACTTC.

The chain joins TRBV5-1 to TRBJ2-7, with D perhaps matching TRBD2 (5 bases). The V gene's germline CDR1 is SGHRS and CDR2 YFSETQ. The CDR3 has 14 residues. V was trimmed by 4 bases and J by 0 bases, leaving 11 bases between them. The CDR3 sequence: CASSDQGSSYEQYF. DNA for the CDR3: TGCGCCAGCAGCGACCAAGGGAGCTCCTACGAGCAGTACTTC.

V and J are TRBV29-1 and TRBJ2-7; 8 bases agree with TRBD1. V shed 6 bases and J 4 bases; nucleotides not matched to a gene: 8. The CDR3 sequence is 13 residues long. Germline V lookup: CDR1 SQVTM, CDR2 ANQGSEA. The CDR3 DNA reads as TGCAGCGTGGAGGACAGGGACAGGTACGAGCAGTACTTC. Translating gives CSVEDRDRYEQYF.

J is TRBJ2-7 and V is TRBV12-3 or TRBV12-4, with D tentatively TRBD1 or TRBD2 (5 bases each). V gave up 5 bases and J gave up 4 bases, with 12 bases separating them. CDR3 length: 13 amino acids. The CDR3 DNA sequence: TGTGCCAGCAGTCGGAACGGGGCTTACGAGCAGTACTTC. Translated, it gives CASSRNGAYEQYF.

V usage is TRBV7-9 and J usage is TRBJ1-1, with 9 positions matching TRBD1. V shed 5 bases, J shed 3 bases, and the junction held 10 bases outside the gene matches. The CDR3 is 16 amino acids. In germline, CDR1 is SEHNR, CDR2 FQNEAQ (reference sequence). This chain's CDR3 is CASSQIAGTGHTEAFF. The CDR3 DNA reads TGTGCCAGCAGCCAGATCGCCGGGACAGGGCACACTGAAGCTTTCTTT.